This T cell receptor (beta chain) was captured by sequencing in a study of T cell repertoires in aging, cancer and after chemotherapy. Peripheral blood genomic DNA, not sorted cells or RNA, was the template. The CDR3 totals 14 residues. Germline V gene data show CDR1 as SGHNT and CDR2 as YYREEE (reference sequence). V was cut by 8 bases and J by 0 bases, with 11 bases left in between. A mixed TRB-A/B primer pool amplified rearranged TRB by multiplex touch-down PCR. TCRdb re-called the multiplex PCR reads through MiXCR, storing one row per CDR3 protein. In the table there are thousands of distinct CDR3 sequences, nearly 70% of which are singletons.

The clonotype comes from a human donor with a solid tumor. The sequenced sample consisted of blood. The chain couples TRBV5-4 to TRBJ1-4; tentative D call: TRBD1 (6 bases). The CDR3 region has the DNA TGTGCCAGTTCGAACAGGGCAACTAATGAAAAACTGTTTTTT. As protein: CASSNRATNEKLFF.